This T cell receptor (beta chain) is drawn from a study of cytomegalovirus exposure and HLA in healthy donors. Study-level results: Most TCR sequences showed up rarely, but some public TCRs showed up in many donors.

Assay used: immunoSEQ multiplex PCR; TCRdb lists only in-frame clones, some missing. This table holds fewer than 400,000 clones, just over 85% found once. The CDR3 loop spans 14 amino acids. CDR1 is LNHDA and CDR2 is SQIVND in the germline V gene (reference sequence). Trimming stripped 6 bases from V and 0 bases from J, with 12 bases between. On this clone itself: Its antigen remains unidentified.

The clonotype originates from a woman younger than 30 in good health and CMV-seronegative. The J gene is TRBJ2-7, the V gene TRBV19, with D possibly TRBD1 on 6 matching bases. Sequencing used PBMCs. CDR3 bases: TGTGCCAGTAGACAGACAGGAAACTCCTACGAGCAGTACTTC. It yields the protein CASRQTGNSYEQYF. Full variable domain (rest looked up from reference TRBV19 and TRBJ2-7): DGGITQSPKYLFRKEGQNVTLSCEQNLNHDAMYWYRQDPGQGLRLIYYSQIVNDFQKGDIAEGYSVSREKKESFPLTVTSAQKNPTAFYLCASRQTGNSYEQYFGPGTRLTVT.